The T cell receptor beta chain described here comes from a study of shared clonotypes between healthy human individuals. The overall study: CD8 memory received one plate per donor, CD8 naive two, CD4 memory three and CD4 naive three.

The study's findings and limits: It was expected that sequencing depth would affect clonotype sharing among donors.

Details on this clone: What it recognizes is unknown. This may be a read error, as it is one base from a much larger clone. Distinct nucleotide sequences in the sample also encode this CDR3.

CD4+ cells were split into CD45RA+ naive and CD45RA-negative memory subsets. This CDR3 contains 16 residues. Germline V gene lookup returns CDR1 SGHNT and CDR2 YYREEE (reference sequence). The V and J ends lost 3 bases and 0 bases, in that order; junction bases with no gene match: 2. Some clones are missing from TCRdb's copy, which holds only in-frame ones; the method was immunoSEQ multiplex PCR. The data contain about 1.1 million clones, about 80% of them singletons. The material sequenced was memory CD4+ T cells from PBMCs. Subset: CD45RA-negative fraction. J is TRBJ2-3 and V is TRBV5-4, with 12 nucleotides matching TRBD2. The clonotype originates from a man aged 18 to 29 in good health. Some clones in this sample may be carry-over from other donors' samples. The chain's CDR3 is CASSSGLAGSTDTQYF. CDR3 in DNA: TGTGCCAGCAGCTCGGGACTAGCGGGCAGCACAGATACGCAGTATTTT.